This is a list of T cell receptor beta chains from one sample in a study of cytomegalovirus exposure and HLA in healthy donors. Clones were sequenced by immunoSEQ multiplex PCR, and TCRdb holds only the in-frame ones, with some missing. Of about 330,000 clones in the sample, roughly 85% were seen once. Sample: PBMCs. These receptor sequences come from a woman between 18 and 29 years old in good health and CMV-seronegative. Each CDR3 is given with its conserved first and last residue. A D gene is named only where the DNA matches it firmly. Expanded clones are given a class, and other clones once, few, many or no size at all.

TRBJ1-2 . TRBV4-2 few TGTGCCAGCAGCCATGGATCAGGGGACTATGGCTACACCTTC CASSHGSGDYGYTF
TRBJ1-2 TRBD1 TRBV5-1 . TGCGCCAGCAGCCGTTACCTTTTGACAGGGGCTACTTATGGCTACACCTTC CASSRYLLTGATYGYTF
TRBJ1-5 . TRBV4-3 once TGCGCCAGCAGCCAAGATTGGTCAGATAGCAATCAGCCCCAGCATTTT CASSQDWSDSNQPQHF
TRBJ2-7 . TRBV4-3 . TGCGCCAGCAGCCAAGCTATACAGGGAGGGTCCTACGAGCAGTACTTC CASSQAIQGGSYEQYF
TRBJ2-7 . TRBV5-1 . TGCGCCAGCACCGAGTCTGGAGTCGGCTACGAGCAGTACTTC CASTESGVGYEQYF
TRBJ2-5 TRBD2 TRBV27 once TGTGCCAGCAGTACTTCCGGGACTAGCGGGAGGGCCTTACAAGAGACCCAGTACTTC CASSTSGTSGRALQETQYF
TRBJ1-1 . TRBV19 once TGTGCCAGTAGGTCCCATACAGGGTGGAACACTGAAGCTTTCTTT CASRSHTGWNTEAFF
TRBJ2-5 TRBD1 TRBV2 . TGTGCCAGCGACAGGGTAGGAGAGACCCAGTACTTC CASDRVGETQYF
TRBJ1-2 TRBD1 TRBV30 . TGTGCCTGGAGGATAGCTGGGACAGCTAATGGCTACACCTTC CAWRIAGTANGYTF
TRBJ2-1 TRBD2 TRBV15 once TGTGCCACAAGGACAGGCCTGGATAGCGGGAGCCTCAACCATGAGCAGTTCTTC CATRTGLDSGSLNHEQFF
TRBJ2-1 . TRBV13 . TGTGCCAGCAGCTTAGGATGGCAGACGGAAGCGTCCCGACCTTACAATGAGCAGTTCTTC CASSLGWQTEASRPYNEQFF
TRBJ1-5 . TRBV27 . TGTGCCAGCAGGAGTTTGAACAATCAGCCCCAGCATTTT CASRSLNNQPQHF
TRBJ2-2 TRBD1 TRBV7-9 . TGTGCCAGCAGCTTAGGCCCCCTACAGGGGCGAACCGGGGAGCTGTTTTTT CASSLGPLQGRTGELFF
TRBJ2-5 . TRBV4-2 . TGTGCCAGCAGCCAATCCGTAGCCTGGTCGGCGACCCAGTACTTC CASSQSVAWSATQYF
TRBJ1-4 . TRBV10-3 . TGTGCCATCTCGGGGACTAATGAAAAACTGTTTTTT CAISGTNEKLFF
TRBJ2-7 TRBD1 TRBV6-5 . TGTGCCAGCAGACGGGACAGCGATAACTCCTACGAGCAGTACTTC CASRRDSDNSYEQYF
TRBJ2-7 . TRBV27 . TGTGCCAGCAGTTTGTCACGTAGCTCCTACGAGCAGTACTTC CASSLSRSSYEQYF
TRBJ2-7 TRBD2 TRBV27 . TGTGCCAGCTCCCTAGCGGGAGGGCCTTACGAGCAGTACTTC CASSLAGGPYEQYF
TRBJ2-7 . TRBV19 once TGTGCCAGTAGTATAGTAGGCGCGACGGACACAACCTACGAGCAGTACTTC CASSIVGATDTTYEQYF
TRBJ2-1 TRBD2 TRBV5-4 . TGTGCCAGCCCTAAACCTCGACGCGGGGGGCTGCTGTTCTACAATGAGCAGTTCTTC CASPKPRRGGLLFYNEQFF
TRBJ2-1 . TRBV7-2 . TGTGCCAGCAGCCCCCGGGATAGCTCCTACAATGAGCAGTTCTTC CASSPRDSSYNEQFF
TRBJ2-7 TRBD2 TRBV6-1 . TGTGCCAGCAGTGAGGGAACTAGCGGCTCCTACGAGCAGTACTTC CASSEGTSGSYEQYF
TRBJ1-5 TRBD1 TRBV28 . TGTGCCAGCAGGAGGGACAGTCATCAGCCCCAGCATTTT CASRRDSHQPQHF
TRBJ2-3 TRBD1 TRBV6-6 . TGTGCCAGCAGTTCCCGGGGACAGTCCACAGATACGCAGTATTTT CASSSRGQSTDTQYF
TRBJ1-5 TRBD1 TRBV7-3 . TGTGCCAGCAGCTTGGACAGGGCCCCCAATCAGCCCCAGCATTTT CASSLDRAPNQPQHF
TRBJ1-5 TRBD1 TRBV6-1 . TGTGCCAGCAGTGACCCCCCGACAGGGGGCAATCAGCCCCAGCATTTT CASSDPPTGGNQPQHF
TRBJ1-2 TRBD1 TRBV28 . TGTGCCAGCAGCCCCTCGGGGACAGGGGCCTATGGCTACACCTTC CASSPSGTGAYGYTF
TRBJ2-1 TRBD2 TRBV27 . TGTGCCAGCGGGACTAGCCGGCCCTACAATGAGCAGTTCTTC CASGTSRPYNEQFF
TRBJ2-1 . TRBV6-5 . TGTGCCAGCAGTTACTCGGAGGGCTTAAACAACAATGAGCAGTTCTTC CASSYSEGLNNNEQFF
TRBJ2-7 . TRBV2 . TGTGCCAGCCGAAGGGCAGGGGCCTCCTACGAGCAGTACTTC CASRRAGASYEQYF
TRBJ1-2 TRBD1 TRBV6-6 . TGTGCCAGCAGTTACCCAATTTGGGGACAGGGGAATGGCTACACCTTC CASSYPIWGQGNGYTF
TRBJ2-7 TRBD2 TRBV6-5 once TGTGCCAGCAGTTCCTCACTAGCGGGAGACGGCGAGCAGTACTTC CASSSSLAGDGEQYF
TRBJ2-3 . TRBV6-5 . TGTGCCAGCCGCGCGGGTTCGGCGACAGATACGCAGTATTTT CASRAGSATDTQYF
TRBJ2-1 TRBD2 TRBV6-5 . TGTGCCAGCAGTTACTCGCCAGCGGGAGCCTACAATGAGCAGTTCTTC CASSYSPAGAYNEQFF
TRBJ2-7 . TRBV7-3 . TGTGCCAGCAGCCGGACCAGGGGCTACGAGCAGTACTTC CASSRTRGYEQYF
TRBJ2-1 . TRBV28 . TGTGCCAGCAGTTTTCCCAGCGGGCCCTACAATGAGCAGTTCTTC CASSFPSGPYNEQFF
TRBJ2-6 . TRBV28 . TGTGCCAGCAGTTTAGCCAGGGCTGGGGCCAACGTCCTGACTTTC CASSLARAGANVLTF
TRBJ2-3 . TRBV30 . TGTGCCTGGAGCAGGGGAGCCAAAGATACGCAGTATTTT CAWSRGAKDTQYF
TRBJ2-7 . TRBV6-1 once TGTGCCAGCAGTGAAGATTTAGTTCTCGGCTACGAGCAGTACTTC CASSEDLVLGYEQYF
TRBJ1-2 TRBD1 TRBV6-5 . TGTGCCAGCGGGACGGGACAGGGAGTTGGCTACACCTTC CASGTGQGVGYTF
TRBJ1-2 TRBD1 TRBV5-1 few TGCGCCAGCAGCGTAGACAGGGATGTCTATGGCTACACCTTC CASSVDRDVYGYTF
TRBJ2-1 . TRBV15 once TGTGCCACCAGCAGAGATCTGGGAGGAGGGGATGATGAGCAGTTCTTC CATSRDLGGGDDEQFF
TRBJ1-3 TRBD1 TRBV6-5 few TGTGCCAGCAGCCGGACAGGATCTGGAAACACCATATATTTT CASSRTGSGNTIYF
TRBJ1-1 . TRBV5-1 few TGCGCCAGCAGCTTGGCTGACAGAATCAGAGCGAACACTGAAGCTTTCTTT CASSLADRIRANTEAFF
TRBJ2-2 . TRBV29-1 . TGCAGCGTTGTGCAGCGGAACACCGGGGAGCTGTTTTTT CSVVQRNTGELFF
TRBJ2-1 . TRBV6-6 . TGTGCCAGCAGGATTGGGGGGAATGAGCAGTTCTTC CASRIGGNEQFF